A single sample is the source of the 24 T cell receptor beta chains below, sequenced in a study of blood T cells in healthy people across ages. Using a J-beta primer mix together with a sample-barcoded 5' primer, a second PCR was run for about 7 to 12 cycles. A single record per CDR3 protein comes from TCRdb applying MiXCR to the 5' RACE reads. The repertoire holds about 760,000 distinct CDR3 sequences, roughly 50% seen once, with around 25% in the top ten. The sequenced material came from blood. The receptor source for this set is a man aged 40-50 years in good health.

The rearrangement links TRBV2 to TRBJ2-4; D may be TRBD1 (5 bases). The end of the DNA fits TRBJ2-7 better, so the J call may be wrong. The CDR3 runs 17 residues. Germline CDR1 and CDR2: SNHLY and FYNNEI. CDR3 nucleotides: TGTGCCAGCAAACCCTCGATGGGGCTCTCGGATCTATACGAGCAGTACTTC. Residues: CASKPSMGLSDLYEQYF.

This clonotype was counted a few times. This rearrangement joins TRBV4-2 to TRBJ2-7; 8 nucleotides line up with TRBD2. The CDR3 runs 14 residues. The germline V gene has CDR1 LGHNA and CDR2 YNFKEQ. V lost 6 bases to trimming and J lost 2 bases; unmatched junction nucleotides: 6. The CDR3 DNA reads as TGTGCCAGCAGGAGACTAGCGTCCCCCTACGAGCAGTACTTC. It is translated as CASRRLASPYEQYF.

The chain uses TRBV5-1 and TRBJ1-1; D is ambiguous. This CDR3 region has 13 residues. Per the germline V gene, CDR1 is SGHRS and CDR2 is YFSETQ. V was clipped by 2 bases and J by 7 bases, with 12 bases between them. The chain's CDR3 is CASSLLVGVEAFF. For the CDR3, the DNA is TGCGCCAGCAGCTTATTGGTCGGGGTTGAAGCTTTCTTT.

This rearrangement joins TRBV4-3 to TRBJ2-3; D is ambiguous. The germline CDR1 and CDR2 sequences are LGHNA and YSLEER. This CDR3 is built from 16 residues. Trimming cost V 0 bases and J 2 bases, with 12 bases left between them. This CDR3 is CASSQEGTYSTDTQYF. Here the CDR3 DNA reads TGCGCCAGCAGCCAAGAGGGAACCTACTCCACAGATACGCAGTATTTT.

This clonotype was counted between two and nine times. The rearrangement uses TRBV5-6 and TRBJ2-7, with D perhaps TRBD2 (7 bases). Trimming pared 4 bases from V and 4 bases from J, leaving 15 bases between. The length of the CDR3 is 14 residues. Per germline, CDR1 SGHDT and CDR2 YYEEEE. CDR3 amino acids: CASSQAGAVYEQYF. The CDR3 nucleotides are TGTGCCAGCAGCCAGGCGGGGGCTGTTTACGAGCAGTACTTC.

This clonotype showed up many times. In DNA, the CDR3 is TGTGCCAGCAGCCGCCGACAGGGAAGGAAAGCTTTCTTT. Translated: CASSRRQGRKAFF. V gene TRBV3-1 combines with J gene TRBJ1-1, with 7 bases aligning to TRBD1. Germline trimming cut 4 bases from V and 9 bases from J; bases unmatched to any gene: 8. The CDR3 sequence is 13 residues long. The germline V gene encodes CDR1 LGHDT and CDR2 YNNKEL (reference sequence).

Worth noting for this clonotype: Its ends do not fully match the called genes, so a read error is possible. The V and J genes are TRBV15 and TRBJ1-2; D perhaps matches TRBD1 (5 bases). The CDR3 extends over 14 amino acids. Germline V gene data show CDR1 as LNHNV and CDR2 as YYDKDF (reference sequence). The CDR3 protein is CATSRESGQSGFTF. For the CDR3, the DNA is TGTGCCACCAGCAGAGAATCGGGGCAGTCTGGCTTCACCTTC.

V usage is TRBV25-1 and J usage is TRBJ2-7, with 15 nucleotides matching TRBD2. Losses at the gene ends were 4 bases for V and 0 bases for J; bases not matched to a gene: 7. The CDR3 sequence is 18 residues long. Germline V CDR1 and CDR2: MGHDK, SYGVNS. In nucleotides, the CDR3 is TGTGCCAGCAGTGGATCGGGACTAGCGGGGGGACTCTCCTACGAGCAGTACTTC. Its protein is CASSGSGLAGGLSYEQYF.

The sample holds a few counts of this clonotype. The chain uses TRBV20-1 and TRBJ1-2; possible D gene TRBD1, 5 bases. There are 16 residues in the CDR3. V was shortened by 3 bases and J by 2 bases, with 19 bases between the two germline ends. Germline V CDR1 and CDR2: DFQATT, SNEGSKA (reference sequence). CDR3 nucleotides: TGCAGTGCTAGTTTGCCGGGGGGAAACGGAAACTATGGCTACACCTTC. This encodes CSASLPGGNGNYGYTF.

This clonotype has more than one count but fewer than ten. This CDR3 is CASSYNVGGTDTQYF. In DNA form, the CDR3 reads TGTGCCAGCAGTTACAATGTGGGGGGCACAGATACGCAGTATTTT. This chain links TRBV12-3 or TRBV12-4 with TRBJ2-3; D might be TRBD1 or TRBD2, each matching 5 bases. V lost 4 bases and J 1 base, leaving 12 bases between the germline ends. The CDR3 has 15 amino acids.

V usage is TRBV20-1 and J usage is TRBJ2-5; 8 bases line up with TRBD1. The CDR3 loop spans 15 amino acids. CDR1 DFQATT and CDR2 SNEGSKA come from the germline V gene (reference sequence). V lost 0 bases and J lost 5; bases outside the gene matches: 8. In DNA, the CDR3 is TGCAGTGCTAGAGACAAGGACAGGGTGTCGGAGACCCAGTACTTC. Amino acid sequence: CSARDKDRVSETQYF.

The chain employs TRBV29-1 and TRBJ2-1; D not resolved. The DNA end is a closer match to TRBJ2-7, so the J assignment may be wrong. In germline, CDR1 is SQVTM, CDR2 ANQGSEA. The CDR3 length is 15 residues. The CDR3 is CSVEDRHNSYNEQYF. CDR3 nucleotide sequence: TGCAGCGTTGAAGATCGACATAACTCCTACAATGAGCAGTACTTC.

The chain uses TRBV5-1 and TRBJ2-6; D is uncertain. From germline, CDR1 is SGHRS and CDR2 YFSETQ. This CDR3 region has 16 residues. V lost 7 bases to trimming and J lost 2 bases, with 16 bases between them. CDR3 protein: CASSKDGAPGANVLTF. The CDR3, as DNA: TGCGCCAGCTCGAAGGACGGCGCTCCTGGGGCCAACGTCCTGACTTTC.

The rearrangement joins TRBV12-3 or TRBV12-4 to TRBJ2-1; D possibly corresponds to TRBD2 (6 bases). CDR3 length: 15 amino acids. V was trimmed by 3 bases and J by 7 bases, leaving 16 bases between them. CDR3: CASSLYGGVGNEQFF. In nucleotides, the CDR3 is TGTGCCAGCAGTTTGTACGGCGGGGTGGGAAATGAGCAGTTCTTC.

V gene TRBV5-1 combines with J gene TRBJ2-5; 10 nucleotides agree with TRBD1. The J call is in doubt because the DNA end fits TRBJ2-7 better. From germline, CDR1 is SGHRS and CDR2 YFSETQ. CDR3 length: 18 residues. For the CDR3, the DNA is TGCGCCAGCAGCATTACGACAGGGGGCATCATCATGGTCTACGAGCAGTACTTC. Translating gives CASSITTGGIIMVYEQYF.

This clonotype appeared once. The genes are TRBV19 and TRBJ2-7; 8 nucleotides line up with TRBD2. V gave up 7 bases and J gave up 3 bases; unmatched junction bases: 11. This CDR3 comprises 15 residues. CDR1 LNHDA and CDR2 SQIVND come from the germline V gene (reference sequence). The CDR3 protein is CASTLSTSGNYEQYF. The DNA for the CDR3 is TGTGCCAGTACCCTATCCACTAGCGGAAACTACGAGCAGTACTTC.

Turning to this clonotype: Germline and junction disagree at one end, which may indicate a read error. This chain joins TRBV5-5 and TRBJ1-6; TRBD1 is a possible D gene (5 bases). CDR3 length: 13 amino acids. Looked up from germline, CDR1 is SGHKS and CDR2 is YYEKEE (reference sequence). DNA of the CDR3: TGTACCAGCAGCCCGGACATCATGGGGCCCCTCCACTTT. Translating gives CTSSPDIMGPLHF. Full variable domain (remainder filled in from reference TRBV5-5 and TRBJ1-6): DAGVTQSPTHLIKTRGQQVTLRCSPISGHKSVSWYQQVLGQGPQFIFQYYEKEERGRGNFPDRFSARQFPNYSSELNVNALLLGDSALYLCTSSPDIMGPLHFGNGTRLTVT.

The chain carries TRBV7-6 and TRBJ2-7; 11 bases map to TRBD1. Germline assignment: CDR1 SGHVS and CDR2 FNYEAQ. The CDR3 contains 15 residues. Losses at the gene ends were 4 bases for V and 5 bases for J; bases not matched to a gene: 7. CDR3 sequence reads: CASSWPGQGDHEQYF. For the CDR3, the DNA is TGTGCCAGCAGCTGGCCGGGACAGGGGGACCACGAGCAGTACTTC.

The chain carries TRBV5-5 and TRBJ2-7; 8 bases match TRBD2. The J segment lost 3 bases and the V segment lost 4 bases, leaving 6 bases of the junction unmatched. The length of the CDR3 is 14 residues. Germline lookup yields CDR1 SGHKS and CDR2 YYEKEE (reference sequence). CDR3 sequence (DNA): TGTGCCAGCAGCGCGGGACTAGGAATCTACGAGCAGTACTTC. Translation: CASSAGLGIYEQYF.

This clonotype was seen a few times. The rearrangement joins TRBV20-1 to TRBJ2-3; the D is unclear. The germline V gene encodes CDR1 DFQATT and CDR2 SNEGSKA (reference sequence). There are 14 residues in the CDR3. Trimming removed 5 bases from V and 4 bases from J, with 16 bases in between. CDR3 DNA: TGCAGTGCTGATCAGATTGTGAGCGCAGATACGCAGTATTTT. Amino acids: CSADQIVSADTQYF.

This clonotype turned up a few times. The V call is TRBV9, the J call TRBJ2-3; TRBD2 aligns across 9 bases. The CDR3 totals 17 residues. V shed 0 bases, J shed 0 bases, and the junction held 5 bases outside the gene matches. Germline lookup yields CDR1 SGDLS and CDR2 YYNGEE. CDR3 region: CASSVVTSGSSTDTQYF. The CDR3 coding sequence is TGTGCCAGCAGCGTAGTAACTAGCGGGTCGAGCACAGATACGCAGTATTTT.

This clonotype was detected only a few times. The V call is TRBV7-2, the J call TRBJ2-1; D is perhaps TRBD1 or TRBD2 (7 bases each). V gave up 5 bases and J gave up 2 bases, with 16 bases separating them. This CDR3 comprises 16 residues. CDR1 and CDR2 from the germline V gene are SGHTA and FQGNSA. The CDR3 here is CASSPQGGRTYNEQFF. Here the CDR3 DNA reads TGTGCCAGCAGCCCCCAGGGGGGGAGAACCTACAATGAGCAGTTCTTC.

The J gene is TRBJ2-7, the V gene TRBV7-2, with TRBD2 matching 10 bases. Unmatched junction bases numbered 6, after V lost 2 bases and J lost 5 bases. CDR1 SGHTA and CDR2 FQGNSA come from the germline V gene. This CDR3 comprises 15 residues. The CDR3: CASSLWSGRANEQYF. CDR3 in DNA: TGTGCCAGCAGCTTATGGAGCGGGAGGGCCAACGAGCAGTACTTC.

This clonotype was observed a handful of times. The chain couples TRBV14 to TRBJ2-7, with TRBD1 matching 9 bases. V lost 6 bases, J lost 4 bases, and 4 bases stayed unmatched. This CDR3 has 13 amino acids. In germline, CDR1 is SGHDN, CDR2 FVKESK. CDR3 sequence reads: CASSMGTGYEQYF. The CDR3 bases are TGTGCCAGCAGTATGGGGACAGGGTACGAGCAGTACTTC.